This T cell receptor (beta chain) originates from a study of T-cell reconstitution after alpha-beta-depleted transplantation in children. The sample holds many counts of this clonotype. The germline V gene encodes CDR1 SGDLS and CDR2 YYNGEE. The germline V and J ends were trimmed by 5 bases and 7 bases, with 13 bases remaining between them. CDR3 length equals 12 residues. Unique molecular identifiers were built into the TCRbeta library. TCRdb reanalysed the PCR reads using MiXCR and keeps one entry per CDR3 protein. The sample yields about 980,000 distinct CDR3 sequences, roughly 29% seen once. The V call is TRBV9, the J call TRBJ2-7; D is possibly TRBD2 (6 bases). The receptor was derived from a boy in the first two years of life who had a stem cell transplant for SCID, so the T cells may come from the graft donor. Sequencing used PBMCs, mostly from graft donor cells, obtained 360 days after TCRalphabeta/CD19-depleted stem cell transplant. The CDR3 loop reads CASSVEGGEQYF. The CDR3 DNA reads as TGTGCCAGCAGTGTGGAGGGCGGTGAGCAGTACTTC.